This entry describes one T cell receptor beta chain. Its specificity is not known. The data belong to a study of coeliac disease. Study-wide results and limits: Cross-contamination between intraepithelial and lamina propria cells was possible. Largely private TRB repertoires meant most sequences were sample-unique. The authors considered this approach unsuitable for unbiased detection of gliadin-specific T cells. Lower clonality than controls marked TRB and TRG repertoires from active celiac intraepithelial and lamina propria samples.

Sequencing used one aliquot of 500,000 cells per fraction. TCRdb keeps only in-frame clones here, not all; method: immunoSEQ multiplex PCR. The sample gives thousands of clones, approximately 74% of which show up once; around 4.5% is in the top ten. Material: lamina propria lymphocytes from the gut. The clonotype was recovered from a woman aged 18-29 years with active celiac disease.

The CDR3 region is CASSGGQGATVNSYNEQFF. CDR3 sequence (DNA): TGTGCCAGCAGCGGTGGACAGGGTGCGACCGTGAACTCCTACAATGAGCAGTTCTTC. The chain couples TRBV11-3 to TRBJ2-1; 8 bases match TRBD1. The CDR3 spans 19 residues. The V segment lost 5 bases and the J segment 0 bases; nucleotides outside the gene matches: 15. Germline values: CDR1 SGHNT, CDR2 YENEEA.